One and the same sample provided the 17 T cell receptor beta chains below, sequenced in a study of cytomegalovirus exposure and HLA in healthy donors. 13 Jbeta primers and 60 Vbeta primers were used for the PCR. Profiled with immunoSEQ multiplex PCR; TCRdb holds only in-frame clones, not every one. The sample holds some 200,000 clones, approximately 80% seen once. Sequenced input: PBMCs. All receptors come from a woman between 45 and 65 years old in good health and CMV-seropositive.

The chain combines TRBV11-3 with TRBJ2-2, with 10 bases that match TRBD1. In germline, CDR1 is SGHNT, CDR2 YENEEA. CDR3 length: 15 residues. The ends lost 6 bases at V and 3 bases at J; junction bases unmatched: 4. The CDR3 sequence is CASSSGQGDTGELFF. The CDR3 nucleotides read TGTGCCAGCAGTTCCGGACAGGGGGACACCGGGGAGCTGTTTTTT.

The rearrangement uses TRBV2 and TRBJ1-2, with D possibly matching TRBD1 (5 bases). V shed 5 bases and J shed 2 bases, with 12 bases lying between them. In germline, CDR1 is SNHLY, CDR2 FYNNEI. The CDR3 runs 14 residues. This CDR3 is CASSLTAINYGYTF. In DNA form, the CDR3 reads TGTGCCAGCAGTTTGACAGCTATCAACTATGGCTACACCTTC.

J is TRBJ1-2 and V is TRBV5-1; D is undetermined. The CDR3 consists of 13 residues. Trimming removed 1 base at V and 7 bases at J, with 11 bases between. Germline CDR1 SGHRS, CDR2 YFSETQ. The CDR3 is CASSLSATAGYTF. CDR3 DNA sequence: TGCGCCAGCAGCTTGTCCGCTACAGCTGGCTACACCTTC.

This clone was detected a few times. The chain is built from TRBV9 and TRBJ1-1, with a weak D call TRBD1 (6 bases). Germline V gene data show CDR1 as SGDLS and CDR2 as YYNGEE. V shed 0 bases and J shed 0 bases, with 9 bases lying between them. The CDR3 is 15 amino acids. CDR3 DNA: TGTGCCAGCAGCGTAGGGGGGCAGGTGAACACTGAAGCTTTCTTT. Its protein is CASSVGGQVNTEAFF. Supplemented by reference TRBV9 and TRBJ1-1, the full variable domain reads DSGVTQTPKHLITATGQRVTLRCSPRSGDLSVYWYQQSLDQGLQFLIQYYNGEERAKGNILERFSAQQFPDLHSELNLSSLELGDSALYFCASSVGGQVNTEAFFGQGTRLTVV.

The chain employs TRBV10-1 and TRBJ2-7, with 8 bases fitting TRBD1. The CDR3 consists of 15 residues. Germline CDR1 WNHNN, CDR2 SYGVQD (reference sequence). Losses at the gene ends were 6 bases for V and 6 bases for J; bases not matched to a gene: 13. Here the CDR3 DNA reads TGCGCCAGCAGCACCCATCGACAGGGGTATGGCGAGCAGTACTTC. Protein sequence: CASSTHRQGYGEQYF.

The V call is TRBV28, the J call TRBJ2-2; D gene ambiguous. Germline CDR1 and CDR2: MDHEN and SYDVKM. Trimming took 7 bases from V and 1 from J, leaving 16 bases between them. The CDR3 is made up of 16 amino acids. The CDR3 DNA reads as TGTGCCAGCACTAGTTCAGCGCCTAAGAACACCGGGGAGCTGTTTTTT. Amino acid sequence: CASTSSAPKNTGELFF.

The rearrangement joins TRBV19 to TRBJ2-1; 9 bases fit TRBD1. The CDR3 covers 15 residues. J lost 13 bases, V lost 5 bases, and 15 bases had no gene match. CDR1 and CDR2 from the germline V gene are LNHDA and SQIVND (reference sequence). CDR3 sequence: CASSETGTGPAIQFF. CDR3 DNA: TGTGCCAGTAGTGAAACCGGGACAGGGCCAGCAATACAGTTCTTC.

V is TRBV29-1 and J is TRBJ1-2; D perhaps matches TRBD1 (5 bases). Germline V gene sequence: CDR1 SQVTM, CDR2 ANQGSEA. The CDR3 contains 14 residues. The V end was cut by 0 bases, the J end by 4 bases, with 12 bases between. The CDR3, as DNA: TGCAGCGTTGAAGATAGGCAGGGAGGCTATGGCTACACCTTC. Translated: CSVEDRQGGYGYTF.

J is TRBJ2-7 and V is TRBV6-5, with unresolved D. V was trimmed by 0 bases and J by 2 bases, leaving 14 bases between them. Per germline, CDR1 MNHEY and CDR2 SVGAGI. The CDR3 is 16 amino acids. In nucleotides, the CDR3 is TGTGCCAGCAGTTACTCGATTCCCACGGTGACCTACGAGCAGTACTTC. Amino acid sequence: CASSYSIPTVTYEQYF.

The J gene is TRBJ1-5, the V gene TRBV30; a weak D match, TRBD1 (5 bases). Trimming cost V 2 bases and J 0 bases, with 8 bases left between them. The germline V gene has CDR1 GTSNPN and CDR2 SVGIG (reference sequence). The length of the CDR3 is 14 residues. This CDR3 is CAWSQGNSNQPQHF. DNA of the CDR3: TGTGCCTGGAGTCAGGGAAATAGCAATCAGCCCCAGCATTTT.

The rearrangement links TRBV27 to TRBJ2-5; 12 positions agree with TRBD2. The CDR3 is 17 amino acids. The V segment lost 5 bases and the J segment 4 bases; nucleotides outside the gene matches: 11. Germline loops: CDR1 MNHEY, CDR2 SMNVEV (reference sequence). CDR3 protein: CASSPPSSGGARETQYF. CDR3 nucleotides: TGTGCCAGCAGTCCCCCCTCTAGCGGGGGGGCCCGAGAGACCCAGTACTTC.

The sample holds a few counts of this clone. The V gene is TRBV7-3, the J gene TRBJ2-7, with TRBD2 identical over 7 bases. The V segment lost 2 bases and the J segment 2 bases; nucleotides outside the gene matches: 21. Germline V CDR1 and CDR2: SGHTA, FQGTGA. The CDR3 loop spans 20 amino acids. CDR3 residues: CASSLGREQPLTFLTYEQYF. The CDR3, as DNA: TGTGCCAGCAGCTTAGGGAGGGAGCAGCCTCTAACCTTCCTAACCTACGAGCAGTACTTC.

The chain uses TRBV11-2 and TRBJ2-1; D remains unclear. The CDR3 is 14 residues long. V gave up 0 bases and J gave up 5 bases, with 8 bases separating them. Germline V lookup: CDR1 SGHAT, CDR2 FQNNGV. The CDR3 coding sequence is TGTGCCAGCAGCTTAGATCGGGTCGACAATGAGCAGTTCTTC. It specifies CASSLDRVDNEQFF. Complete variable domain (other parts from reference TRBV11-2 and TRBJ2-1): EAGVAQSPRYKIIEKRQSVAFWCNPISGHATLYWYQQILGQGPKLLIQFQNNGVVDDSQLPKDRFSAERLKGVDSTLKIQPAKLEDSAVYLCASSLDRVDNEQFFGPGTRLTVL.

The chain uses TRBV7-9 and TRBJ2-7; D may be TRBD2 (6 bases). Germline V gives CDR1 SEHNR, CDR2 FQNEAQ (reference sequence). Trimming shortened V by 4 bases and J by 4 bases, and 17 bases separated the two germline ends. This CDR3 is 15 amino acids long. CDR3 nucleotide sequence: TGTGCCAGCAGCTCTCCGGGAATAGCGGTTTACGAGCAGTACTTC. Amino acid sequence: CASSSPGIAVYEQYF.

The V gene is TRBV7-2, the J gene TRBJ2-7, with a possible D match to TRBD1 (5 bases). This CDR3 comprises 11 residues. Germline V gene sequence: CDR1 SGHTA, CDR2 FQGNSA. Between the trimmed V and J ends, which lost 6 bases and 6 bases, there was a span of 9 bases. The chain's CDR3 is CASSPRVEQYF. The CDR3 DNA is TGTGCCAGCAGTCCCAGGGTCGAGCAGTACTTC.

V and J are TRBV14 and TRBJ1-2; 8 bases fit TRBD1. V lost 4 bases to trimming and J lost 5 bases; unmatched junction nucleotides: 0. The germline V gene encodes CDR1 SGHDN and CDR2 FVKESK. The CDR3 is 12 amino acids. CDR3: CASSRQGYGYTF. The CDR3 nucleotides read TGTGCCAGCAGCCGACAGGGGTATGGCTACACCTTC.

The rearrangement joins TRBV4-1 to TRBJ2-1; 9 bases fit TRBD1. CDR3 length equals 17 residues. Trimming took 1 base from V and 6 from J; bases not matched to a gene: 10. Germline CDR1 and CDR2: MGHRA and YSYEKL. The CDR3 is CASSQGAPDRGINEQFF. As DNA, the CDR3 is TGCGCCAGCAGCCAAGGGGCCCCGGACAGGGGAATCAATGAGCAGTTCTTC.